These 11 T cell receptor beta chains were sequenced from one sample in a study of CD8 T cells in Susac syndrome. Reverse transcription of about 0.5 to 1 ug RNA used random hexamers. One entry per CDR3 protein results from TCRdb running MiXCR on the immunoSEQ multiplex PCR reads. The repertoire holds about 290,000 distinct CDR3 sequences, with over 75% as singletons. Sequencing was done on a sample of CD8+ T cells from PBMCs. All receptors derive from a human donor with multiple sclerosis.

The chain joins TRBV20-1 to TRBJ2-1; 14 nucleotides align to TRBD2. The germline V gene encodes CDR1 DFQATT and CDR2 SNEGSKA (reference sequence). The CDR3 sequence is 18 residues long. With V trimmed by 2 bases and J by 0 bases, 6 bases remained unmatched. The CDR3 spells CSARPTGTSGSSYNEQFF. CDR3 coding DNA: TGCAGTGCTAGACCAACCGGGACTAGCGGGAGCTCCTACAATGAGCAGTTCTTC.

V gene TRBV19 combines with J gene TRBJ2-3, with D possibly matching TRBD2 (5 bases). V dropped 4 bases and J dropped 0 bases, with 11 bases sitting between them. Germline-derived CDR1 and CDR2 are LNHDA and SQIVND (reference sequence). The CDR3 consists of 15 residues. CDR3 loop: CASSKDWLSTDTQYF. For the CDR3, the DNA is TGTGCCAGTAGTAAGGACTGGTTAAGCACAGATACGCAGTATTTT.

This clonotype appeared a single time. This chain joins TRBV28 and TRBJ1-2; D remains unclear. V lost 4 bases and J lost 4, with 16 bases in between. This CDR3 region has 15 residues. Per the germline V gene, CDR1 is MDHEN and CDR2 is SYDVKM. In DNA, the CDR3 is TGTGCCAGCAGTTCCCGTGGGCTCACCTTCTATGGCTACACCTTC. This translates into CASSSRGLTFYGYTF.

The V call is TRBV18, the J call TRBJ2-2, with D tentatively TRBD1 (6 bases). This CDR3 is 16 amino acids long. CDR1 KGHSH and CDR2 LQKENI come from the germline V gene. Between the trimmed V and J ends, which lost 6 bases and 2 bases, there was a span of 16 bases. CDR3 nucleotide sequence: TGTGCCAGCTCCACCTATTGGGGGCCTAACACCGGGGAGCTGTTTTTT. Protein sequence: CASSTYWGPNTGELFF.

The genes are TRBV20-1 and TRBJ1-1; D not certain. This CDR3 has 11 residues. Deletions cut 2 bases from V and 7 bases from J, with 8 bases between. Germline loops: CDR1 DFQATT, CDR2 SNEGSKA (reference sequence). CDR3 region: CSARSGLEAFF. The DNA of the CDR3 is TGCAGTGCTAGAAGCGGTCTTGAAGCTTTCTTT.

The V gene is TRBV20-1, the J gene TRBJ2-7, with 8 bases that match TRBD1. The V gene end was trimmed by 1 base and the J gene end by 5 bases; junction bases not matched to a gene: 7. Per germline, CDR1 DFQATT and CDR2 SNEGSKA (reference sequence). The CDR3 length is 14 residues. CDR3 amino acids: CSARGTGGSHEQYF. DNA for the CDR3: TGCAGTGCTAGAGGAACAGGGGGATCCCACGAGCAGTACTTC.

The V call is TRBV5-1, the J call TRBJ1-1; D is uncertain. Trimming removed 4 bases at V and 8 bases at J, with 12 bases between. CDR1 SGHRS and CDR2 YFSETQ come from the germline V gene. This CDR3 is 12 amino acids long. CDR3 loop: CASSDGPREAFF. The CDR3 DNA is TGCGCCAGCAGCGACGGGCCGCGGGAAGCTTTCTTT.

The CDR3 nucleotides read TGTGCCAGCAGCTTACCCCCTGACGAGCAGTACTTC. Amino acids: CASSLPPDEQYF. The chain carries TRBV7-3 and TRBJ2-7; unclear D gene. The CDR3 has 12 residues. Germline V gene sequence: CDR1 SGHTA, CDR2 FQGTGA. Trimming left V 2 bases short and J 5 bases short, with 7 bases between.

The chain couples TRBV12-3 or TRBV12-4 to TRBJ2-7; D not certain. CDR3 length equals 13 residues. V was trimmed by 4 bases and J by 0 bases, leaving 7 bases between them. Here the CDR3 reads CASSWSSSYEQYF. The CDR3 region has the DNA TGTGCCAGCAGTTGGTCTTCCTCCTACGAGCAGTACTTC.

This clonotype was seen only once. This rearrangement joins TRBV14 to TRBJ1-5; 9 nucleotides agree with TRBD1. V lost 1 base to trimming and J lost 6 bases; unmatched junction nucleotides: 4. This CDR3 spans 15 amino acids. Germline-derived CDR1 and CDR2 are SGHDN and FVKESK. CDR3 DNA sequence: TGTGCCAGCAGCCAAGGAACAGGGGGCCTTCAGCCCCAGCATTTT. Protein product: CASSQGTGGLQPQHF.

V usage is TRBV7-2 and J usage is TRBJ2-2; D is uncertain. The CDR3 spans 14 residues. Trimming took off 6 bases at V and 0 bases at J, with 8 bases between the two ends. Germline loops: CDR1 SGHTA, CDR2 FQGNSA. Here the CDR3 DNA reads TGTGCCAGCAGGCACCCAACGAACACCGGGGAGCTGTTTTTT. Translated: CASRHPTNTGELFF.